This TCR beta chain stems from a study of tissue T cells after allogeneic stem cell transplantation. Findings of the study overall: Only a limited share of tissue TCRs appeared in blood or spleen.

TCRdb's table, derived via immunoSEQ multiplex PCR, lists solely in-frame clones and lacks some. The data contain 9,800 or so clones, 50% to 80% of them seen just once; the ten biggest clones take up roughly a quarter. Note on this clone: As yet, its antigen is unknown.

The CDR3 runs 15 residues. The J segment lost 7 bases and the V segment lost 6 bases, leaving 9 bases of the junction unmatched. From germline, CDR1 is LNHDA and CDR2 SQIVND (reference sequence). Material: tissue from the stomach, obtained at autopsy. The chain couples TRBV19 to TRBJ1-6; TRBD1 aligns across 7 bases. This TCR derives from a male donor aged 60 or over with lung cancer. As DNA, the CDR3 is TGTGCCAGTAGCTATAATGACAGGGCCAATTCACCCCTCCACTTT. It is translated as CASSYNDRANSPLHF.